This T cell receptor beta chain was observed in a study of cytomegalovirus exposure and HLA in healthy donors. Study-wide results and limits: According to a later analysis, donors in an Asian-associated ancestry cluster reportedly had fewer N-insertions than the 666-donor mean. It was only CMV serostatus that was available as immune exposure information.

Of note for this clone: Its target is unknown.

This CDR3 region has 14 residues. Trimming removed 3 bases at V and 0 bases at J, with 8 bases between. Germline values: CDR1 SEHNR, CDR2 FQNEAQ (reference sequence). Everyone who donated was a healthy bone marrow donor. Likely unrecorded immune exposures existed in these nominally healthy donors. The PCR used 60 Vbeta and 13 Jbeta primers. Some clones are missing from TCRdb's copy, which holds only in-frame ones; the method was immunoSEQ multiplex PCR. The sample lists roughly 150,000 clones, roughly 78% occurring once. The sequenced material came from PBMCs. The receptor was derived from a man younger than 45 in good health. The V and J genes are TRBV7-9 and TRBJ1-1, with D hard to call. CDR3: CASSLTTVNTEAFF. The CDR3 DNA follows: TGTGCCAGCAGCTTGACTACAGTGAACACTGAAGCTTTCTTT.